This TCR beta chain originates from a study of Graves' ophthalmopathy and Graves' hyperthyroidism. Overall study findings and caveats: Ophthalmopathy progression prediction by the model yielded a sensitivity of around 68% and a specificity of 72% to 75%.

This CDR3 comprises 16 residues. Trimming at V came to 5 bases and at J to 0 bases, leaving 8 bases not matched to a gene. Per germline, CDR1 SNHLY and CDR2 FYNNEI. This clonotype was picked up many times. The antigen is undetermined. The sequenced template was RNA, covering the TCR beta CDR3 region. First-round RT-PCR used HTBI primers; second-round multiplex PCR followed. TCRdb fed the multiplex PCR reads into MiXCR, producing one record per CDR3 protein. Seen here are some 410,000 distinct CDR3 sequences, under 25% observed once, and the top ten hold 2.5% to 3%. Ineligible for inclusion were patients with other autoimmune diseases, uncontrolled infections, pregnancy or lactation. Fresh peripheral blood (roughly 9.7 ml) yielded the PBMCs.

This TCR derives from a woman in her late teens or twenties with stable Graves' hyperthyroidism. The specimen sequenced was peripheral blood. The chain is built from TRBV2 and TRBJ2-3, with 7 bases fitting TRBD2. The CDR3: CASSPGGFPSTDTQYF. DNA of the CDR3: TGTGCCAGCAGTCCCGGGGGGTTTCCTAGCACAGATACGCAGTATTTT.